This entry is about one T cell receptor (beta chain). This record comes from a study of T cell repertoires in ileal Crohn's disease. As for the study in general: All patients had surgery for stricturing (61%) or penetrating (around 39%) disease. The M0 sample came from the inflamed ileal portion of the resected specimen. About half received postoperative treatment, around twelve with thiopurines and around 18 anti-TNF. Each sample's TCRB immunosequencing used roughly 500 nanograms of biopsy DNA.

Time point of the sample: inflamed ileum from the surgical specimen. Some clones are missing from TCRdb's copy, which holds only in-frame ones; the method was immunoSEQ multiplex PCR. The sample has 9,500 to 11,000 clones, roughly 91% seen once. Germline-derived CDR1 and CDR2 are SEHNR and FQNEAQ (reference sequence). This CDR3 has 15 amino acids. With V trimmed by 5 bases and J by 3 bases, 7 bases remained unmatched. The TCR originated in an adult with Crohn's disease. Specimen: ileal tissue. The V call is TRBV7-9, the J call TRBJ2-1; 7 bases align to TRBD2. The CDR3 sequence is CASSPRGGIYNEQFF. The CDR3, as DNA: TGTGCCAGCAGCCCCCGCGGGGGAATCTACAATGAGCAGTTCTTC.